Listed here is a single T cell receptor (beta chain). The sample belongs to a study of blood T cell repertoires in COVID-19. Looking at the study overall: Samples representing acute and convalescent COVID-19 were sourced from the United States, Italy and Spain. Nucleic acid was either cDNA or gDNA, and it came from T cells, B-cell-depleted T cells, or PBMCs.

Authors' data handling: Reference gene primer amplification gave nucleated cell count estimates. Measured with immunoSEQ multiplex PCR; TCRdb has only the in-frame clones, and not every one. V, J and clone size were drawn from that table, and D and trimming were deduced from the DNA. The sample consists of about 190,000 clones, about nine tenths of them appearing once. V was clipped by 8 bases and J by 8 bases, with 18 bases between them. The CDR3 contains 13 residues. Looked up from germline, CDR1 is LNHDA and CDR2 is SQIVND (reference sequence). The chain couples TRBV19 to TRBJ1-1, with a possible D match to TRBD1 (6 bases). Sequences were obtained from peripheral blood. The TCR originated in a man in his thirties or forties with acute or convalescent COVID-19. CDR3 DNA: TGTGCCAGTCAAAGAAACTCTGACAGGGAAGCTTTCTTT. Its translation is CASQRNSDREAFF.